This TCR beta chain derives from a study of T cells in Graves' hyperthyroidism and ophthalmopathy. Germline values: CDR1 MDHEN, CDR2 SYDVKM. This CDR3 comprises 15 residues. J lost 4 bases, V lost 5 bases, and 6 bases had no gene match. On this clonotype: No antigen is known for it.

Overall study results and limits: Most clonotypes expanded in the thyroid (above 0.001) were also present in blood. Stable hyperthyroidism was told apart from ophthalmopathy by a model built on 13 V-J features.

Exclusion criteria comprised uncontrolled infection, other autoimmune disease, pregnancy or lactation. Diagnoses were established using clinical symptoms, serum thyroxine and TRAb, thyroid ultrasound and orbital computed tomography. RNA transcripts provided the source from which TCR beta CDR3 regions were amplified. The HTBI primer set served for first-round RT-PCR of the TCR CDR3. Each CDR3 protein is one row after TCRdb ran MiXCR on the multiplex PCR reads. The repertoire includes roughly 500,000 distinct CDR3 sequences, about 43% of them detected once, and under 20% sits in the top ten. The source of this sequence is an adult woman with Graves' disease, either hyperthyroidism or ophthalmopathy (not recorded which). The chain uses TRBV28 and TRBJ1-4; 8 nucleotides match TRBD1. The source material was peripheral blood or thyroid tissue (not recorded which). DNA for the CDR3: TGTGCCAGCAGTACTTACAGGGGGAGTAATGAAAAACTGTTTTTT. This encodes CASSTYRGSNEKLFF.